This is a list of T cell receptor beta chains from one sample in a study of control samples from healthy donors and cancer patients. This table comes from immunoSEQ multiplex PCR, and its TCRdb copy is limited to in-frame clones, with some not included. The sample consists of some 150,000 clones, about 93% of them appearing once. The specimen was PBMCs. The receptors come from a man in his fifties or sixties with colorectal cancer. CDR3s include the opening cysteine and the closing phenylalanine or tryptophan. A D gene is named only where the DNA matches it firmly. The listing skips clone size in some rows; elsewhere it reads once, few, many or a size class.

v_gene	d_gene	abundance	j_gene	CDR3aa	CDR3nt
TRBV15	-	-	TRBJ1-1	CATSRYNTEAFF	TGTGCCACCAGCAGATACAACACTGAAGCTTTCTTT
TRBV2	-	-	TRBJ2-3	CASDGFTDTQYF	TGTGCCAGCGACGGATTCACAGATACGCAGTATTTT
TRBV11-2	-	-	TRBJ2-3	CASSLRADTQYF	TGTGCCAGCAGCTTAAGGGCAGATACGCAGTATTTT
TRBV19	TRBD1	-	TRBJ1-2	CAVSGTGTPANYGYTF	TGTGCGGTATCCGGGACAGGGACCCCTGCTAACTATGGCTACACCTTC
TRBV6-6	-	-	TRBJ2-1	CASSPAGDYNEQFF	TGTGCCAGCAGCCCGGCGGGTGACTACAATGAGCAGTTCTTC
TRBV18	TRBD1	-	TRBJ2-3	CASSPPGGEADTQYF	TGTGCCAGCTCACCACCAGGGGGCGAAGCAGATACGCAGTATTTT
TRBV6-5	-	-	TRBJ2-7	CASRRSGVHYEQYF	TGTGCCAGCAGACGGTCTGGGGTGCACTACGAGCAGTACTTC
TRBV11-2	TRBD1	-	TRBJ2-7	CASSPWTGESEQYF	TGTGCCAGCAGCCCCTGGACAGGGGAGAGCGAGCAGTACTTC
TRBV29-1	-	-	TRBJ2-1	CSVAPSFDEQFF	TGCAGCGTTGCCCCCAGCTTCGATGAGCAGTTCTTC
TRBV7-9	-	-	TRBJ2-7	CASSLIGPNEQYF	TGTGCCAGCAGCTTAATCGGCCCGAACGAGCAGTACTTC
TRBV7-2	-	-	TRBJ1-1	CASSLRRGLMNTEAFF	TGTGCCAGCAGCTTACGCAGGGGTCTCATGAACACTGAAGCTTTCTTT
TRBV11-2	TRBD1	-	TRBJ2-7	CASSRNGQDFTYEQYF	TGTGCCAGCAGCCGAAACGGACAGGATTTTACCTACGAGCAGTACTTC
TRBV19	-	-	TRBJ1-5	CASSIPQGPQHF	TGTGCCAGTAGTATACCCCAAGGGCCCCAGCATTTT
TRBV19	-	-	TRBJ2-2	CASSIDRQAGELFF	TGTGCCAGTAGTATAGATCGGCAGGCCGGGGAGCTGTTTTTT
TRBV4-1	TRBD1	-	TRBJ1-6	CASSPGQGNSPLHF	TGCGCCAGCAGCCCGGGACAGGGTAATTCACCCCTCCACTTT
TRBV6-5	TRBD1	once	TRBJ2-2	CASREGQGGTGELFF	TGTGCCAGCAGAGAGGGACAGGGAGGGACCGGGGAGCTGTTTTTT
TRBV30	TRBD1	-	TRBJ1-6	CAWRIYRGSDYNSPLHF	TGTGCTTGGAGGATATACAGGGGGTCCGACTATAATTCACCCCTCCACTTT
TRBV27	TRBD2	-	TRBJ2-7	CASSSPRAGGYEQYF	TGTGCCAGCAGTTCCCCAAGGGCGGGGGGGTACGAGCAGTACTTC
TRBV9	-	-	TRBJ2-1	CASSVVAGVLGNEQFF	TGTGCCAGCAGCGTAGTCGCGGGTGTCCTTGGGAATGAGCAGTTCTTC
TRBV11-3	TRBD2	-	TRBJ2-7	CASTGVSGGSNYEQYF	TGTGCCAGCACCGGTGTTAGCGGGGGGTCCAACTACGAGCAGTACTTC
TRBV6-4	-	-	TRBJ1-4	CASSHFDSPNEKLFF	TGTGCCAGCAGTCACTTCGACAGCCCTAATGAAAAACTGTTTTTT
TRBV3-1/TRBV3-2	TRBD1	-	TRBJ2-7	CASSQFGQGAGEQYF	TGTGCCAGCAGCCAATTCGGACAGGGGGCGGGCGAGCAGTACTTC
TRBV5-1	-	-	TRBJ1-1	CASSLWFRENTEAFF	TGCGCCAGCAGCTTGTGGTTTCGGGAGAACACTGAAGCTTTCTTT
TRBV18	TRBD1	-	TRBJ1-1	CASSPQAGGKNTEAFF	TGTGCCAGCTCACCCCAGGCAGGGGGAAAGAACACTGAAGCTTTCTTT
TRBV12-3/TRBV12-4	-	-	TRBJ1-4	CASSLQGEKLFF	TGTGCCAGCAGTTTGCAGGGTGAAAAACTGTTTTTT
TRBV5-1	-	-	TRBJ1-3	CASSLAGPGNTIYF	TGCGCCAGCAGCTTGGCAGGGCCGGGAAACACCATATATTTT
TRBV28	-	-	TRBJ1-2	CASSSLGTSPYGYTF	TGTGCCAGCAGTTCTCTCGGGACATCGCCCTATGGCTACACCTTC